This T cell receptor (beta chain) was recorded in a study of T cells in Graves' hyperthyroidism and ophthalmopathy. General study points: From stable hyperthyroidism, ophthalmopathy was set apart by a 13 V-J model. Most clonotypes expanded in the thyroid (above 0.001) were also present in blood.

Comments on this clonotype: Its cognate antigen is unknown.

RNA transcripts were the template for amplifying TCR beta CDR3 regions. An initial round of RT-PCR targeting the TCR CDR3 relied on the HTBI primer set. TCRdb reanalysed the multiplex PCR reads using MiXCR and keeps one entry per CDR3 protein. Among 600,000 to 850,000 distinct CDR3 sequences listed, approximately 19% were seen once. This clonotype originated in a woman aged 50 to 60 with Graves' hyperthyroidism that later progressed to Graves' ophthalmopathy. Specimen: blood.

The chain's CDR3 is CASQSQSPGNTIYF. The CDR3 nucleotides read TGTGCCAGTCAATCCCAATCACCCGGAAACACCATATATTTT. The chain employs TRBV19 and TRBJ1-3, with D unresolved. Trimming removed 8 bases from V and 4 bases from J, with 15 bases in between. The CDR3 has 14 amino acids. Germline CDR1 and CDR2: LNHDA and SQIVND (reference sequence). The full variable domain, in which reference TRBV19 and TRBJ1-3 provide the parts outside the CDR3, is DGGITQSPKYLFRKEGQNVTLSCEQNLNHDAMYWYRQDPGQGLRLIYYSQIVNDFQKGDIAEGYSVSREKKESFPLTVTSAQKNPTAFYLCASQSQSPGNTIYFGEGSWLTVV.